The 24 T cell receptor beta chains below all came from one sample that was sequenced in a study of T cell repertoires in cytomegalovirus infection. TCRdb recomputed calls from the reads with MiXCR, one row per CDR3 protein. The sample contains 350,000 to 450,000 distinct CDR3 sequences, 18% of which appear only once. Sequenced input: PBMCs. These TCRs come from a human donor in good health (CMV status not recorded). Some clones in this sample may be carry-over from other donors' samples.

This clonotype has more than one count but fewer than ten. The CDR3 sequence is CSATYGGQGRGGYEQYF. The DNA of the CDR3 is TGCAGTGCTACTTATGGCGGACAGGGCCGCGGGGGGTACGAGCAGTACTTC. The rearrangement uses TRBV20-1 and TRBJ2-7; tentatively, D is TRBD1 or TRBD2 (8 bases each). The CDR3 consists of 17 residues. From germline, CDR1 is DFQATT and CDR2 SNEGSKA (reference sequence). Trimming took off 4 bases at V and 4 bases at J, with 26 bases between the two ends.

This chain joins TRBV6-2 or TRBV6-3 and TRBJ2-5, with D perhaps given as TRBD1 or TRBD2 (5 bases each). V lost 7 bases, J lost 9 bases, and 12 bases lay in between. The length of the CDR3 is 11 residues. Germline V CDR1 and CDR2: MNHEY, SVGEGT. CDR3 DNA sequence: TGTGCCAGCACTAGTACGGGGCCCCAGTACTTC. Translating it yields CASTSTGPQYF.

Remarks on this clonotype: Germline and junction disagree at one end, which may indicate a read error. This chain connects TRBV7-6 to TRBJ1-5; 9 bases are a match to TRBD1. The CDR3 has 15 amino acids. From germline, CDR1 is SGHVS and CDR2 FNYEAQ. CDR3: CASSLGQGSHQPQHF. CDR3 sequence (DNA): TGTGCCAGCAGCTTGGGACAGGGATCCCATCAACCCCAGCATTTT.

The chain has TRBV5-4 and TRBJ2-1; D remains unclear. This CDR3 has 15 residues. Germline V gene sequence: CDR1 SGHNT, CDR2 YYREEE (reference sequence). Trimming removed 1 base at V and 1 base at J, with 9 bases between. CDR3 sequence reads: CASSLFTTSYNEQFF. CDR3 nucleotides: TGTGCCAGCAGCTTGTTTACTACTTCCTACAATGAGCAGTTCTTC.

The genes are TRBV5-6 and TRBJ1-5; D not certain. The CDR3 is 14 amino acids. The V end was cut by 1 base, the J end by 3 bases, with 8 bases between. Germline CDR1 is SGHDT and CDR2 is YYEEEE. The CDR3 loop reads CASSLLQTNQPQHF. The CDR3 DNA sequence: TGTGCCAGCAGCTTGTTACAGACCAATCAGCCCCAGCATTTT.

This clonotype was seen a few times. The CDR3 loop is CASSFRQGIPEAFF. In DNA, the CDR3 is TGTGCCAGCAGCTTTCGACAGGGAATTCCTGAAGCTTTCTTT. The chain has TRBV11-2 and TRBJ1-1; 7 nucleotides agree with TRBD1. This CDR3 has 14 residues. The V segment lost 3 bases and the J segment 6 bases; nucleotides outside the gene matches: 7. Germline CDR1 is SGHAT and CDR2 is FQNNGV.

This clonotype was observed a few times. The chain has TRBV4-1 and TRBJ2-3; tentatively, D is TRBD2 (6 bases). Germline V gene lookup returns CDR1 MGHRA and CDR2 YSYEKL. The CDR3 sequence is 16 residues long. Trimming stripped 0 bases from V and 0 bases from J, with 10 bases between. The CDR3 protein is CASSQEGLRSTDTQYF. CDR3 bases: TGCGCCAGCAGCCAAGAGGGACTTCGGAGCACAGATACGCAGTATTTT.

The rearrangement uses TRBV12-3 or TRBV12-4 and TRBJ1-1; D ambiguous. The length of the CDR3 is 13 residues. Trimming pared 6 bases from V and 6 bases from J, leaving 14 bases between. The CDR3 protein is CASREYIEAEAFF. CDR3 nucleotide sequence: TGTGCCAGCAGGGAGTACATAGAGGCTGAAGCTTTCTTT.

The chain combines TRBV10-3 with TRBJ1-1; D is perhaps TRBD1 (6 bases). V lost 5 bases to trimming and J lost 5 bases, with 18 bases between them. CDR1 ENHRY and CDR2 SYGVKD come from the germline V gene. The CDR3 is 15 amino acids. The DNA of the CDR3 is TGTGCCATCAGTCCCCCGGGGGGGGCGCGGACTGAAGCTTTCTTT. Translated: CAISPPGGARTEAFF.

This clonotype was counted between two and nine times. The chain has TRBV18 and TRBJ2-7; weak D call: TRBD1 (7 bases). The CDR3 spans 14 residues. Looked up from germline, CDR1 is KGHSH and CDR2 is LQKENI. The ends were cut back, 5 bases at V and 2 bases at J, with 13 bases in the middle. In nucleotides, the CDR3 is TGTGCCAGCTCAAGAGACAGGGAGGCCTACGAGCAGTACTTC. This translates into CASSRDREAYEQYF.

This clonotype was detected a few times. CDR3 residues: CSAPTAGAHEQYF. CDR3 in DNA: TGCAGTGCCCCAACCGCGGGGGCCCACGAGCAGTACTTC. The rearrangement uses TRBV20-1 and TRBJ2-7, with a tentative D call TRBD2 (7 bases). Germline loops: CDR1 DFQATT, CDR2 SNEGSKA (reference sequence). The germline V and J ends were trimmed by 6 bases and 5 bases, with 17 bases remaining between them. This CDR3 contains 13 residues.

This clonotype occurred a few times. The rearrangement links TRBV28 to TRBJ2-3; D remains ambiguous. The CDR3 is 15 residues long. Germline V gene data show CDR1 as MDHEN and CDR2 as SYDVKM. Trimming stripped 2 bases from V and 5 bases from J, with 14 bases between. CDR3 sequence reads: CASSLRGIPGDTQYF. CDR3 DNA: TGTGCCAGCAGTTTACGTGGCATACCGGGAGATACGCAGTATTTT.

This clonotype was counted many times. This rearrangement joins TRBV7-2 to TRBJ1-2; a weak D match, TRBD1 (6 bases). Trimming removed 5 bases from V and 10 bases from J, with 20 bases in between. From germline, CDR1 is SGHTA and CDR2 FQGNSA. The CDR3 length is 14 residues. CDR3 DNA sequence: TGTGCCAGCAGCCGAAACCGGGACAACGAACACTACACCTTC. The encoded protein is CASSRNRDNEHYTF.

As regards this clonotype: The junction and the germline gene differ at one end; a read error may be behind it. The CDR3 loop reads CASSQGDSSGNTIYF. In DNA, the CDR3 is TGTGCCAGCAGCCAGGGGGACAGCTCTGGAAACACCATATATTTT. The chain carries TRBV4-1 and TRBJ1-3, with 7 bases aligning to TRBD1. CDR1 and CDR2 (germline): MGHRA, YSYEKL. This CDR3 comprises 15 residues.

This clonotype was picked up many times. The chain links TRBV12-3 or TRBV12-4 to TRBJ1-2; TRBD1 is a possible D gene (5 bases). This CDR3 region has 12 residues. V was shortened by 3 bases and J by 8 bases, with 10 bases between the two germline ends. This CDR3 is CASSLDIAGYTF. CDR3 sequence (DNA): TGTGCCAGCAGTTTGGACATCGCGGGCTACACCTTC.

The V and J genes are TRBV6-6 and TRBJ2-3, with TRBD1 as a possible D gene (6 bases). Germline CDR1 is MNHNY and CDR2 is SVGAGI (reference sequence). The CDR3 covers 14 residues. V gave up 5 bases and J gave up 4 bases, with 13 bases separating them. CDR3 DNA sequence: TGTGCCAGCAGTCAACGGACAGACTCAGATACGCAGTATTTT. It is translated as CASSQRTDSDTQYF.

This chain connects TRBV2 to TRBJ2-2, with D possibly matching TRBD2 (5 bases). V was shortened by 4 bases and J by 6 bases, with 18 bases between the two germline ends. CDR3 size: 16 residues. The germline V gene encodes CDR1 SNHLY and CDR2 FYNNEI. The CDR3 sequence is CASSGSSGGNAGELFF. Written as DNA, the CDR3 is TGTGCCAGCAGTGGTTCCAGCGGTGGTAACGCCGGGGAGCTGTTTTTT.

CDR3 protein: CASSQGDATDTQYF. Here the CDR3 DNA reads TGCGCCAGCAGCCAAGGGGACGCCACAGATACGCAGTATTTT. This sequence joins TRBV4-3 and TRBJ2-3; TRBD1 or TRBD2 may be the D gene (5 bases each). This CDR3 has 14 residues. Germline lookup yields CDR1 LGHNA and CDR2 YSLEER. V was shortened by 1 base and J by 2 bases, with 7 bases between the two germline ends.

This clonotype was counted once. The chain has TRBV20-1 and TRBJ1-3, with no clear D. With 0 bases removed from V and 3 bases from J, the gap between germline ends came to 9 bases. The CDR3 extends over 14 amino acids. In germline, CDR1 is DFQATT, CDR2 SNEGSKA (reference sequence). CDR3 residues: CSARERVVGNTIYF. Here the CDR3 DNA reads TGCAGTGCTAGAGAGAGGGTTGTTGGAAACACCATATATTTT.

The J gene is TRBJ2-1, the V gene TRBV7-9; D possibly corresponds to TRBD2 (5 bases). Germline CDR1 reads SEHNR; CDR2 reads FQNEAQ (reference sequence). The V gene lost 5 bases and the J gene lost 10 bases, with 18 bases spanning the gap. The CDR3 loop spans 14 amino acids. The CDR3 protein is CASSRKTLAAEQFF. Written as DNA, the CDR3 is TGTGCCAGCAGCAGAAAGACGCTAGCCGCCGAGCAGTTCTTC.

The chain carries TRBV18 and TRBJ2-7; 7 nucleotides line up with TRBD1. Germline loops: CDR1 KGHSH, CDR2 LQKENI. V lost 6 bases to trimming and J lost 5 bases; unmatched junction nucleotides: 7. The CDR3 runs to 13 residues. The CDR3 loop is CASSHTGDHEQYF. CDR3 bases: TGTGCCAGCTCCCACACAGGGGACCACGAGCAGTACTTC. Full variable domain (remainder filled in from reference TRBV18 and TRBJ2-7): NAGVMQNPRHLVRRRGQEARLRCSPMKGHSHVYWYRQLPEEGLKFMVYLQKENIIDESGMPKERFSAEFPKEGPSILRIQQVVRGDSAAYFCASSHTGDHEQYFGPGTRLTVT.

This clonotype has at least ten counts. CDR3 sequence: CASSYSDNSYNEQFF. The CDR3 DNA follows: TGTGCCAGCAGCTATAGCGATAACTCCTACAATGAGCAGTTCTTC. V gene TRBV7-2 combines with J gene TRBJ2-1; tentatively, D is TRBD2 (5 bases). The CDR3 loop spans 15 amino acids. Germline V gives CDR1 SGHTA, CDR2 FQGNSA. The ends were cut back, 4 bases at V and 0 bases at J, with 10 bases in the middle.

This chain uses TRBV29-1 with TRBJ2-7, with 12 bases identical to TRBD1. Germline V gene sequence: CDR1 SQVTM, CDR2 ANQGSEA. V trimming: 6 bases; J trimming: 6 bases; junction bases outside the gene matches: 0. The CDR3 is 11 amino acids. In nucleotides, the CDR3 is TGCAGCGTGGGACAGGGGGCCGAGCAGTACTTC. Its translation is CSVGQGAEQYF.

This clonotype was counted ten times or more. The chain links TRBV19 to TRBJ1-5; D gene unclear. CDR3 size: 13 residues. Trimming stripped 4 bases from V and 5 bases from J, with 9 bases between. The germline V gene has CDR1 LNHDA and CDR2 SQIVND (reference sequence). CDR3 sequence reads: CASSRAVDQPQHF. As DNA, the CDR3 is TGTGCCAGTAGTAGGGCAGTAGATCAGCCCCAGCATTTT. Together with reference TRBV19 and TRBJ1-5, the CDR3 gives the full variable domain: DGGITQSPKYLFRKEGQNVTLSCEQNLNHDAMYWYRQDPGQGLRLIYYSQIVNDFQKGDIAEGYSVSREKKESFPLTVTSAQKNPTAFYLCASSRAVDQPQHFGDGTRLSIL.